This T cell receptor beta chain was profiled in a study of shared clonotypes between healthy human individuals. Study-level information: Per donor, CD8 memory used one plate, CD8 naive used two, CD4 memory used three and CD4 naive used three.

A remark on this clone: Its antigen is not known.

Study outcomes and limitations: The sampled material consisted only of blood, and tissue repertoires are likely to differ. Naive CD4 clonotype sharing across a few donors was around 5%.

Per germline, CDR1 MDHEN and CDR2 SYDVKM. Trimming cost V 4 bases and J 6 bases, with 9 bases left between them. This CDR3 has 12 amino acids. The method was immunoSEQ multiplex PCR; TCRdb's version includes in-frame clones alone and lacks a portion of them. The sample yields some 1,400,000 clones, around 97% seen once. V gene TRBV28 combines with J gene TRBJ1-2; D call uncertain. Sequencing was performed on naive CD4+ T cells sorted from blood. Indicated subset: CD45RA+ positively selected. This clonotype was sampled from a man aged 30-40 years in good health. CDR3 in amino acids: CASSSPRDGYTF. In DNA, the CDR3 is TGTGCCAGCAGTTCCCCTCGCGATGGCTACACCTTC.